Listed below are T cell receptor beta chains from one sample, sequenced in a study of beta chain features in type 1 diabetes. Profiling relied on immunoSEQ multiplex PCR, and the TCRdb table lists in-frame clones only, not all of them. The table shows 400,000 or so clones, with over 9% occurring only once. Sample: central memory CD4+ T cells from blood. The receptor set was obtained from a man aged 25 to 40 with type 1 diabetes. CDR3s leave out the opening cysteine and the closing phenylalanine or tryptophan. Each record gives: J gene, V gene, CDR3 protein.

TRBJ2-1,TRBV7-9,ASSLGWREGLYNEQF
TRBJ1-1,TRBV18,ASSPSSNTEAF
TRBJ2-7,TRBV7-8,ASRSGTDIYEQY
TRBJ2-7,TRBV7-2,ASSFNLGGYEQY
TRBJ2-3,TRBV2,ASSWGGDTDTQY
-,TRBV13,ASSLRYVGNEQY
TRBJ2-7,TRBV10-3,AISVGDSYEQY
TRBJ1-2,TRBV10-3,AISESTGDYGYT
TRBJ2-3,TRBV5-1,ASSNITDTQY
TRBJ2-6,TRBV28,ASRLGGSGANVLT
TRBJ2-1,TRBV7-2,ASSPGQAIYNEQF
TRBJ2-2,TRBV7-7,ASSALPEGAGELF
TRBJ2-5,TRBV4-1,ASSQAEEETQY
TRBJ1-1,TRBV5-1,ASSRDTGGTEAF
TRBJ1-4,TRBV29-1,SVVQGAGNEKLF
TRBJ2-5,TRBV7-2,ASSLQSGEGTQY